This T cell receptor beta chain stems from a study of cytomegalovirus exposure and HLA in healthy donors. The germline V gene encodes CDR1 MGHRA and CDR2 YSYEKL. V was trimmed by 2 bases and J by 0 bases, leaving 14 bases between them. This CDR3 is 17 amino acids long. The PCR ran on 60 Vbeta and 13 Jbeta primers. The method was immunoSEQ multiplex PCR; TCRdb's version includes in-frame clones alone and lacks a portion of them. Among about 140,000 clones listed, 73% were seen once. Study-wide findings and caveats: The authors considered a cluster of highly shared sequence variants likely to be a sequencing artifact.

Remarks on this clone: The antigen is undetermined.

Sequenced input: PBMCs. The TCR sequence derives from a woman in her thirties or forties in good health and CMV-seronegative. The chain links TRBV4-1 to TRBJ1-5, with a possible D match to TRBD1 (6 bases). This chain's CDR3 is CASSQNRDTHSNQPQHF. In nucleotides, the CDR3 is TGCGCCAGCAGCCAAAACAGGGACACCCATAGCAATCAGCCCCAGCATTTT.